This T cell receptor (beta chain) was recovered during a study of blood T cells in healthy people across ages. Overall study results and limits: Older age went with lower TCR beta diversity per million T cells, in a roughly linear way.

The germline gives CDR1 SGHRS, CDR2 YFSETQ. The V gene end was trimmed by 4 bases and the J gene end by 1 base; junction bases not matched to a gene: 6. CDR3 length: 15 residues. Through a sample-barcoded 5' primer and a J-beta primer mix, a second PCR was run for 7 to 11 cycles. Via MiXCR, TCRdb re-called the 5' RACE reads, giving one row per CDR3 protein. This sample has about 620,000 distinct CDR3 sequences; approximately 52% occur once, and the top ten carry 13%. A remark on this clonotype: What it recognizes is unknown.

Staff drew roughly 10 milliliters of peripheral blood from each donor. This chain uses TRBV5-1 with TRBJ2-7, with 9 bases matching TRBD1. The receptor was isolated from an elderly woman in good health. Sequences were obtained from blood. CDR3 sequence: CASSQGQGLSYEQYF. The DNA of the CDR3 is TGCGCCAGCAGCCAAGGACAGGGGCTTTCCTACGAGCAGTACTTC.